This T cell receptor (beta chain) was sequenced for a study of cytomegalovirus exposure and HLA in healthy donors. Notes on the study in general: TCR beta V segments were, for the most part, productive about 87% or about 30% of the time in an earlier analysis. Several of the most significant clusters appeared linked to common viral pathogens, based on a later analysis. A later analysis reportedly identified an Asian-associated ancestry cluster as carrying fewer N-insertions than the roughly 670-donor mean.

The PCR employed 60 Vbeta primers together with 13 Jbeta primers. Original processing notes: In a later analysis, the count reached some 88 million unique TCR beta chains, with 8.5 million to 14 million shared. Here immunoSEQ multiplex PCR was the method, and the copy in TCRdb shows in-frame clones only, minus some. V and J calls plus clone size are reproduced from that table; the DNA served to infer D and trimming. Recorded for this sample: around 140,000 clones. On this clone: What it recognizes is unknown.

V was trimmed by 2 bases and J by 2 bases, leaving 9 bases between them. The CDR3 length is 14 residues. Germline V gene data show CDR1 as MDHEN and CDR2 as SYDVKM. This sequence joins TRBV28 and TRBJ2-5, with D possibly matching TRBD1 (5 bases). Sequences were obtained from PBMCs. The receptor was derived from a male donor in good health and CMV-seronegative. The CDR3 reads CASSLGASQETQYF. CDR3 sequence (DNA): TGTGCCAGCAGTTTAGGGGCCTCACAAGAGACCCAGTACTTC.